This T cell receptor beta chain was identified in a study of cytomegalovirus exposure and HLA in healthy donors. General study points: Per published accounts, TCR beta sequences correctly predicted the HLA-A and HLA-B alleles of most subjects. Later, TCR association rates were found to vary by HLA locus, highest for DRB1 and lowest for HLA-C.

This PCR relied on a set of 60 Vbeta primers and 13 Jbeta primers. Measured with immunoSEQ multiplex PCR; TCRdb has only the in-frame clones, and not every one. The table has some 220,000 clones, roughly four fifths seen once; the top ten hold 0.58%. This clone was recorded only once. Its matching antigen is unknown. The receptor was derived from a woman aged 40-49 years in good health and CMV-seronegative. Material for sequencing was PBMCs.

In nucleotides, the CDR3 is TGCGCCAGTACCGAAGGGGGAGTCTCCTACGAGCAGTACTTC. Its protein is CASTEGGVSYEQYF. The V gene is TRBV5-1, the J gene TRBJ2-7, with TRBD1 as a possible D gene (6 bases). Germline CDR1 reads SGHRS; CDR2 reads YFSETQ. The V and J ends lost 8 bases and 0 bases respectively, with 15 bases between them. There are 14 residues in the CDR3.